The following is a T cell receptor (beta chain) sequence with its context. Controls were healthy donors chosen to match patients in age and sex. The data originate from a study of CD8 T cells in Susac syndrome. CDR1 SGHVS and CDR2 FNYEAQ come from the germline V gene. The V gene lost 5 bases and the J gene lost 9 bases, with 20 bases spanning the gap. The CDR3 runs to 15 residues. Random hexamers served to reverse transcribe about 0.5 to 1 ug RNA. The amplification used immunoSEQ multiplex PCR on TCR beta CDR3; it spanned 54 Vbeta and 13 Jbeta. TCRdb fed the immunoSEQ multiplex PCR reads into MiXCR, producing one record per CDR3 protein. Of tens of thousands of distinct CDR3 sequences listed, 90% to 95% are singletons.

The chain joins TRBV7-6 to TRBJ2-1; weak D call: TRBD2 (5 bases). The TCR sequence derives from a human donor in good health. The sequencing input was CD8+ T cells from PBMCs. The CDR3 DNA reads as TGTGCCAGCAGCGCTGTGACACCGGGCGGAGGTGAGCAGTTCTTC. Translated, it gives CASSAVTPGGGEQFF.